The clone carrying this T cell receptor (beta chain) was detected only a few times. Cohorts were based on clinical histories the participants reported. For recovered donors of Cohort 3, there were two negative PCRs, clearance, or symptom resolution. The sample belongs to a study of blood T cell repertoires in COVID-19. Study overall: There were acute and convalescent COVID-19 samples, and they came from the United States, Italy and Spain.

Original processing notes: Amplification with reference gene primers provided the estimates of nucleated cell counts. Produced via immunoSEQ multiplex PCR; TCRdb's table is partial and in-frame only. The V and J calls and clone size come from that table; D and trimming were worked out from the DNA. The table includes about 330,000 clones, approximately 89% detected once. Material for sequencing was PBMCs or T cells enriched from blood (not recorded which). This TCR came from a man younger than 45 who had recovered from COVID-19.

This CDR3 is CASSIRAQGANSPLHF. The DNA of the CDR3 is TGTGCCAGTAGTATAAGGGCGCAGGGGGCGAATTCACCCCTCCACTTT. The genes are TRBV19 and TRBJ1-6; TRBD1 matches 8 bases. Germline V gene lookup returns CDR1 LNHDA and CDR2 SQIVND (reference sequence). The CDR3 totals 16 residues. The trim removed 2 bases at V and 7 bases at J, leaving 7 bases unmatched.